This T cell receptor beta chain was observed in a study of blood T cells in healthy people across ages. The V gene lost 6 bases and the J gene lost 7 bases, with 6 bases spanning the gap. This CDR3 is 11 amino acids long. A second roughly 6 to 11 cycle PCR used barcoded and J-beta primers. TCRdb recomputed calls from the 5' RACE reads with MiXCR, one row per CDR3 protein. Counted here are 500,000 to 550,000 distinct CDR3 sequences, approximately 25% occurring once; the ten biggest clones make up approximately 8.7%. There are a few counts of this clonotype. The same sample was also used in a study of T cells of mothers and their children. That report adds: The analysis detected no persistent microchimeric T cell clones.

Sample: blood. This TCR was sampled from a boy younger than 18 in good health. This rearrangement joins TRBV12-3 or TRBV12-4 to TRBJ1-4; D unclear. The CDR3 protein is CASSAIEKLFF. As DNA, the CDR3 is TGTGCCAGCAGCGCAATTGAAAAACTGTTTTTT.